The 10 T cell receptor beta chains presented below share a single source sample, sequenced in a study of CD8+CD57+ T cells in acquired aplastic anemia. Profiling of TCR beta VDJ combinations and CDR3 sequences used genomic DNA as template. MiXCR was run by TCRdb on the reads, yielding one entry per CDR3 protein. The data contain 100,000 to 120,000 distinct CDR3 sequences, 51% of them singletons. Sequenced sample: sorted CD4+, CD8+, or CD8+CD57+ T cells (not recorded which) from PBMCs. The receptor set was obtained from a human donor in good health, serving as a control.

The rearrangement joins TRBV10-3 to TRBJ1-2; the D gene is possibly TRBD1 (5 bases). With 4 bases removed from V and 6 bases from J, the gap between germline ends came to 12 bases. There are 13 residues in the CDR3. Germline-derived CDR1 and CDR2 are ENHRY and SYGVKD. Written as DNA, the CDR3 is TGTGCCATCAGTGTAGGGGCAGGGAATGGCTACACCTTC. It translates to CAISVGAGNGYTF.

This clonotype has ten or more counts. The genes are TRBV7-3 and TRBJ2-1; 8 nucleotides line up with TRBD2. J was trimmed by 8 bases and V by 5 bases; bases with no gene match: 8. The CDR3 contains 14 residues. The germline V gene has CDR1 SGHTA and CDR2 FQGTGA. The CDR3 coding sequence is TGTGCCAGCAGCCATTTCGGAGCGGGGGATGAGCAGTTCTTC. Amino acid sequence: CASSHFGAGDEQFF. The variable domain in full, completed from reference TRBV7-3 and TRBJ2-1, reads GAGVSQTPSNKVTEKGKYVELRCDPISGHTALYWYRQSLGQGPEFLIYFQGTGAADDSGLPNDRFFAVRPEGSVSTLKIQRTERGDSAVYLCASSHFGAGDEQFFGPGTRLTVL.

This rearrangement joins TRBV6-1 to TRBJ2-2; the match to TRBD2 covers 7 bases. This CDR3 has 15 residues. The trim removed 6 bases at V and 0 bases at J, leaving 4 bases unmatched. CDR1 MNHNS and CDR2 SASEGT come from the germline V gene. In nucleotides, the CDR3 is TGTGCCAGCAGAACCGGGACTACGAACACCGGGGAGCTGTTTTTT. It codes for CASRTGTTNTGELFF.

The gene calls are TRBV10-3 and TRBJ2-5, with TRBD2 identical over 10 bases. Losses at the gene ends were 4 bases for V and 4 bases for J; bases not matched to a gene: 6. In germline, CDR1 is ENHRY, CDR2 SYGVKD. This CDR3 is built from 15 residues. CDR3 bases: TGTGCCATCAGTGGTTTAGCGGGGGGCCGAGAGACCCAGTACTTC. Amino acids: CAISGLAGGRETQYF.

The V call is TRBV6-2 or TRBV6-3, the J call TRBJ2-5; 7 positions match TRBD2. This CDR3 has 15 amino acids. The V gene end was trimmed by 3 bases and the J gene end by 4 bases; junction bases not matched to a gene: 8. Germline values: CDR1 MNHEY, CDR2 SVGEGT. The CDR3 region has the DNA TGTGCCAGCAGTTATTTACGGGGGGTGGGAGAGACCCAGTACTTC. Translation: CASSYLRGVGETQYF.

This clonotype occurred many times. The chain joins TRBV11-3 to TRBJ2-1, with D unresolved. Deletions cut 6 bases from V and 1 base from J, with 7 bases between. The germline V gene has CDR1 SGHNT and CDR2 YENEEA. This CDR3 comprises 13 residues. The CDR3 loop is CASSLGSYNEQFF. CDR3 DNA: TGTGCCAGCAGTTTGGGATCCTACAATGAGCAGTTCTTC.

This clonotype turned up a few times. The chain joins TRBV15 to TRBJ2-7, with 9 positions matching TRBD1. The CDR3 has 14 amino acids. From germline, CDR1 is LNHNV and CDR2 YYDKDF (reference sequence). With V trimmed by 6 bases and J by 2 bases, 5 bases remained unmatched. The CDR3 here is CATRRTGETYEQYF. CDR3 DNA sequence: TGTGCCACCAGGAGGACAGGGGAAACCTACGAGCAGTACTTC. The entire variable domain, with the rest obtained from reference TRBV15 and TRBJ2-7, is as follows: DAMVIQNPRYQVTQFGKPVTLSCSQTLNHNVMYWYQQKSSQAPKLLFHYYDKDFNNEADTPDNFQSRRPNTSFCFLDIRSPGLGDTAMYLCATRRTGETYEQYFGPGTRLTVT.

The genes are TRBV10-2 and TRBJ2-7, with D perhaps TRBD1 (5 bases). V was clipped by 7 bases and J by 1 base, with 11 bases between them. Germline CDR1 and CDR2: WSHSY and SAAADI. The CDR3 is made up of 13 amino acids. The CDR3 nucleotides are TGCGCCAGCATTTCGGACAAATCCTACGAGCAGTACTTC. Protein: CASISDKSYEQYF.

To note about this clonotype: It may be a read error: a sequence one base away is much more abundant. The J gene is TRBJ2-1, the V gene TRBV20-1; D is perhaps TRBD1 (7 bases). V lost 3 bases to trimming and J lost 7 bases, with 22 bases between them. This CDR3 has 16 amino acids. Germline assignment: CDR1 DFQATT and CDR2 SNEGSKA (reference sequence). The CDR3 region is CSARGTRRGPGNEQFF. The CDR3 DNA reads as TGCAGTGCTAGGGGCACGCGGAGGGGGCCTGGGAATGAGCAGTTCTTC.

This chain links TRBV29-1 with TRBJ2-7; a weak D match, TRBD1 (6 bases). The V gene's germline CDR1 is SQVTM and CDR2 ANQGSEA. Trimming took off 6 bases at V and 2 bases at J, with 14 bases between the two ends. This CDR3 is built from 13 residues. As DNA, the CDR3 is TGCAGCGTCGGCCAGGGGCAGGCCTACGAGCAGTACTTC. Its translation is CSVGQGQAYEQYF.